Listed below are T cell receptor beta chains from one sample, sequenced in a study of blood T cell repertoires in COVID-19. Libraries were prepared by immunoSEQ multiplex PCR; TCRdb keeps only in-frame clonotypes and omits some of them. The sample has 200,000 or so clones, 88% seen once. The sequenced sample consisted of PBMCs or T cells enriched from blood (not recorded which). The receptors here all came from a woman in her twenties or thirties who had recovered from COVID-19. The CDR3 runs from the conserved cysteine through the conserved F or W. A D gene is named only where the DNA matches it firmly. Clone size is given for some rows only: seen once, a few or many times, or a class if the clone is expanded.

size	D	J	V	DNA	CDR3
.	.	TRBJ1-2	TRBV30	TGTGCAGCGGGACACGACTATGGCTACACCTTC	CAAGHDYGYTF
few	TRBD2	TRBJ2-2	TRBV6-6	TGTGCCAGCAGTCGACTAGCGGGGGCCACTAACACCGGGGAGCTGTTTTTT	CASSRLAGATNTGELFF
.	.	TRBJ1-1	TRBV5-1	TGCGCCAGCAGCTTACACATGAACACTGAAGCTTTCTTT	CASSLHMNTEAFF
.	.	TRBJ1-2	TRBV4-3	TGCGCCAGCAGCCAAGACAGGGGCCCCTATGGCTACACCTTC	CASSQDRGPYGYTF
.	.	TRBJ1-2	TRBV5-1	TGCGCCAGCAGCCCGGGGGGAAACTATGGCTACACCTTC	CASSPGGNYGYTF
.	TRBD2	TRBJ2-3	TRBV11-3	TGTGCCAGCAGCTTAAGCGGGGGGAGAGATACGCAGTATTTT	CASSLSGGRDTQYF
.	.	TRBJ1-1	TRBV29-1	TGCAGCTGGGGGGTTGGGACTGAAGCTTTCTTT	CSWGVGTEAFF
.	TRBD1	TRBJ1-2	TRBV5-1	TGCGCCAGCAGCTCGCGACAGGGGGCTGGCTACACCTTC	CASSSRQGAGYTF
.	TRBD1	TRBJ1-4	TRBV5-1	TGCGCCAGCAGCGCTTCGGGACAGGGGCACACTAATGAAAAACTGTTTTTT	CASSASGQGHTNEKLFF
.	.	TRBJ1-1	TRBV12-3/TRBV12-4	TGTGCCAGCAGTCTCCTGGGGACACAACTTGCTTTCTTT	CASSLLGTQLAFF
.	TRBD1	TRBJ1-2	TRBV29-1	TGCAGCGCCTACGGAGGGGGCGGATCGGATGGCTACACCTTC	CSAYGGGGSDGYTF
.	.	TRBJ2-3	TRBV7-9	TGTGCCAGCAGATTTGGCCGGGGAATCACAGATACGCAGTATTTT	CASRFGRGITDTQYF
.	TRBD2	TRBJ2-5	TRBV2	TGTGCCAGCACCCCACGGACTAGCGGTTCAGAGACCCAGTACTTC	CASTPRTSGSETQYF
.	.	TRBJ1-2	TRBV6-1	TGTGCCAGCAGTGAACTCAGGGAAACTAACTATGGCTACACCTTC	CASSELRETNYGYTF
.	TRBD2	TRBJ2-6	TRBV2	TGTGCCAGCAGTGAGGATTATATAGCGGGGATTTCTGGGGCCAACGTCCTGACTTTC	CASSEDYIAGISGANVLTF
.	TRBD1	TRBJ1-5	TRBV5-1	TGCGCCAGCAGCGCGGGACAGGGAAATCAGCCCCAGCATTTT	CASSAGQGNQPQHF
.	TRBD1	TRBJ1-5	TRBV4-3	TGCGCCAGCAGCCAAGACAGGGGGCTTAATCAGCCCCAGCATTTT	CASSQDRGLNQPQHF
.	.	TRBJ2-5	TRBV5-5	TGTGCCAGCAGCTTAGCGGCGGAGACCCAGTACTTC	CASSLAAETQYF
.	TRBD1	TRBJ1-1	TRBV18	TGTGCCAGCTCCGGGGACAGCATAAACACTGAAGCTTTCTTT	CASSGDSINTEAFF
few	.	TRBJ1-2	TRBV5-4	TGTGCCAGCAGCTTAGTCTCCGGAGACTATGGCTACACCTTC	CASSLVSGDYGYTF
once	TRBD1	TRBJ1-2	TRBV19	TGTGCCAGTAGTAACATGCCCGGGACAGGGGGCTCCTATGGCTACACCTTC	CASSNMPGTGGSYGYTF
.	.	TRBJ1-2	TRBV19	TGTGCCAGTAGTATTGGGGGCGCGGGTGGCTACACCTTC	CASSIGGAGGYTF
few	.	TRBJ1-1	TRBV6-5	TGTGCCAGTAAGGTCGGAGGGGTCACTGAAGCTTTCTTT	CASKVGGVTEAFF
.	.	TRBJ1-1	TRBV6-4	TGTGCCAGCAGTAAGATCGGAGGGATGACTGAAGCTTTCTTT	CASSKIGGMTEAFF
few	.	TRBJ1-1	TRBV4-1	TGCGCCAGCAGCCCCCCAGAGGCCAAGTCGAACACTGAAGCTTTCTTT	CASSPPEAKSNTEAFF
.	.	TRBJ1-4	TRBV6-2/TRBV6-3	TGTGCCAGCAGTGGGCCTGCAACTAATGAAAAACTGTTTTTT	CASSGPATNEKLFF
few	.	TRBJ2-5	TRBV18	TGTGCCAGCTCACCATGGGGGGAAGCACAAGAGACCCAGTACTTC	CASSPWGEAQETQYF
.	.	TRBJ1-3	TRBV5-5	TGTGCCAGCAGCTTGGGACTCGGCCGAATCTCTGGAAACACCATATATTTT	CASSLGLGRISGNTIYF
.	.	TRBJ1-4	TRBV9	TGTGCCAGCAGCGCACAGAGAACTAATGAAAAACTGTTTTTT	CASSAQRTNEKLFF
.	.	TRBJ1-2	TRBV7-2	TGTGCCAGCAGCTCTAGTGTTGAGGATGGCTACACCTTC	CASSSSVEDGYTF
.	.	TRBJ2-2	TRBV5-5	TGTGCCAGCAGCCCGGGGGATTTGGTGGGCACCGGGGAGCTGTTTTTT	CASSPGDLVGTGELFF
.	.	TRBJ1-5	TRBV19	TGTGCCAGTAGTCGTACACTCGGACAAGTCAATCAGCCCCAGCATTTT	CASSRTLGQVNQPQHF
.	.	TRBJ2-5	TRBV5-1	TGCGCCAGCAGCTTGCCTACAGGAGAAGAGACCCAGTACTTC	CASSLPTGEETQYF
.	.	TRBJ1-2	TRBV4-3	TGCGCCAGCAGCCAAGACCTCGGGGTCGGCTACACCTTC	CASSQDLGVGYTF
.	.	TRBJ1-2	TRBV2	TGTGCCAGCCCCCGGGAGGAGGTTCCTAATGGCTACACCTTC	CASPREEVPNGYTF
.	TRBD1	TRBJ1-5	TRBV9	TGTGCCAGCAGCGTAGATACAGGGGTGAGGGAGCCCCAGCATTTT	CASSVDTGVREPQHF
few	TRBD1	TRBJ1-6	TRBV28	TGTGCCAGCAGATGGGACAGCTCCTATAATTCACCCCTCCACTTT	CASRWDSSYNSPLHF
.	TRBD2	TRBJ2-3	TRBV2	TGTGCCAGCAGACCGGGACTAGAGACAGATACGCAGTATTTT	CASRPGLETDTQYF
.	TRBD1	TRBJ1-1	TRBV27	TGTGCCAGCAGTTTCACAGGGGACACTGAAGCTTTCTTT	CASSFTGDTEAFF
.	TRBD1	TRBJ1-2	TRBV6-5	TGTGCCAGCAGTTCGGCACAGGGACAGGGGAACTATGGCTACACCTTC	CASSSAQGQGNYGYTF
once	.	TRBJ2-5	TRBV4-1	TGCGCCAGCAGCCAAGAATCGGTACCGGGGCAAGAGACCCAGTACTTC	CASSQESVPGQETQYF